This T cell receptor beta chain was captured by sequencing in a study of CD4 and CD8 cells across lung adenocarcinoma regions. Concerning this clonotype itself: A junction boundary mismatches the germline segment, possibly from a read error.

Using its own MiXCR run on the PCR reads, TCRdb lists one record per CDR3 protein. Among under 10,000 distinct CDR3 sequences, 45% were seen once, and the ten largest hold just under 97%. The CDR3 runs to 17 residues. Germline V gives CDR1 MGHDK, CDR2 SYGVNS. Samples came from patients with localized non-small cell lung adenocarcinoma. The TCR comes from a male donor with lung adenocarcinoma. The CD4 and CD8 labels of this study may be unreliable. The material sequenced was CD8+ T cells from the center of a lung tumor. V and J are TRBV25-1 and TRBJ2-3, with 7 bases identical to TRBD1. DNA for the CDR3: TGCGCCAGCTCGGTGGGGTTCGTTAGGGGGCGCACAGATACGCAGTATTTT. Its protein product is CASSVGFVRGRTDTQYF.